The 27 T cell receptor beta chains below all came from one sample that was sequenced in a study of spatial heterogeneity in lung cancer (dated by TCRdb to between 2018 and 2021). The protocol used for the library was 5' RACE. Instrument on record: NextSeq 500. TCRdb's own reprocessing of the public reads used fastp at Q25 and MiXCR and kept productive beta chains. A single entry per CDR3 protein holds the most common genes and DNA from its merged rows. Recorded for this sample are more than 75,000 distinct CDR3 sequences; roughly 12% of them occurred a single time. Clones ranked in the top ten supply 4.6% of the sample. In light of the paper, this sample's time point label describes: sample taken at primary tumor resection. Whole RNA extracted from tumor and nontumor lung tissue, or from cryopreserved PBMC samples, was used for TCR sequencing without cell sorting. The input for sequencing was PBMCs, taken at surgery. The receptors derive from a male donor with early-stage non-small cell lung cancer.

DNA for the CDR3: TGTGCCAGCACACATTTCCTGAGAATCTATGGCTACACCTTC. Residues: CASTHFLRIYGYTF. V is TRBV7-9 and J is TRBJ1-2, with no clear D. V lost 7 bases, J lost 4 bases, and 16 bases lay in between. Germline-derived CDR1 and CDR2 are SEHNR and FQNEAQ (reference sequence). The CDR3 contains 14 residues.

The table lists this clonotype with a few counts. The rearrangement links TRBV2 to TRBJ2-1; tentative D call: TRBD2 (6 bases). Trimming shortened V by 3 bases and J by 8 bases, and 8 bases separated the two germline ends. The CDR3 sequence is 12 residues long. The V gene's germline CDR1 is SNHLY and CDR2 FYNNEI. CDR3 in amino acids: CASSESGDEQFF. Written as DNA, the CDR3 is TGTGCCAGCAGTGAGTCGGGAGATGAGCAGTTCTTC.

The chain carries TRBV29-1 and TRBJ2-3, with no clear D. Trimming pared 8 bases from V and 0 bases from J, leaving 15 bases between. CDR1 SQVTM and CDR2 ANQGSEA come from the germline V gene. The CDR3 covers 14 residues. The CDR3 here is CSLQEGTSTDTQYF. For the CDR3, the DNA is TGCAGCCTGCAGGAAGGAACCAGCACAGATACGCAGTATTTT.

This clonotype was recorded a few times. The chain employs TRBV7-9 and TRBJ2-1; the D is unclear. The germline gives CDR1 SEHNR, CDR2 FQNEAQ (reference sequence). This CDR3 is 13 amino acids long. V dropped 11 bases and J dropped 5 bases, with 16 bases sitting between them. CDR3 sequence reads: CAFPADLDNEQFF. The CDR3, as DNA: TGTGCCTTTCCGGCGGACCTCGACAATGAGCAGTTCTTC.

The chain couples TRBV27 to TRBJ2-1, with D perhaps TRBD2 (7 bases). The CDR3 totals 15 residues. V gave up 7 bases and J gave up 1 base, with 14 bases separating them. CDR1 is MNHEY, CDR2 SMNVEV, per germline (reference sequence). The CDR3 region is CASTRGRGSYNEQFF. The CDR3 nucleotides are TGTGCCAGCACGCGGGGGAGGGGGTCCTACAATGAGCAGTTCTTC.

This clonotype was found many times. The V gene is TRBV29-1, the J gene TRBJ1-1; D uncertain. V was trimmed by 8 bases and J by 0 bases, leaving 10 bases between them. CDR3 length: 12 residues. Germline-derived CDR1 and CDR2 are SQVTM and ANQGSEA. In DNA, the CDR3 is TGCAGCTCCCGGACCGTGAACACTGAAGCTTTCTTT. It translates to CSSRTVNTEAFF.

On this clonotype: A clone one base away is much larger, so this may be a read error. The CDR3 does not close with the conserved phenylalanine or tryptophan, likely indicating a read error. The V gene is TRBV7-9, the J gene TRBJ2-3, with 7 nucleotides matching TRBD2. This CDR3 has 14 amino acids. The V gene's germline CDR1 is SEHNR and CDR2 FQNEAQ (reference sequence). V dropped 11 bases and J dropped 2; count of bases not matched to a gene: 10. CDR3 sequence: CAASSSGNTDTQYS. For the CDR3, the DNA is TGTGCCGCCTCATCTAGCGGAAACACAGATACGCAGTATTCT.

This clonotype was recorded a few times. The rearrangement uses TRBV29-1 and TRBJ1-1; 7 positions agree with TRBD1. The CDR3 spans 14 residues. V lost 3 bases and J lost 2; bases outside the gene matches: 6. From germline, CDR1 is SQVTM and CDR2 ANQGSEA. This chain's CDR3 is CSVDEGARNTEAFF. The CDR3 nucleotides are TGCAGCGTTGATGAGGGGGCTCGCAACACTGAAGCTTTCTTT. Full variable domain (outside the CDR3, taken from reference TRBV29-1 and TRBJ1-1): SAVISQKPSRDICQRGTSLTIQCQVDSQVTMMFWYRQQPGQSLTLIATANQGSEATYESGFVIDKFPISRPNLTFSTLTVSNMSPEDSSIYLCSVDEGARNTEAFFGQGTRLTVV.

This chain joins TRBV5-1 and TRBJ1-6, with 8 bases that match TRBD1. The junction had 4 bases not matched to a gene; V was cut back by 0 bases and J by 8 bases. The CDR3 loop spans 15 amino acids. Germline V gene sequence: CDR1 SGHRS, CDR2 YFSETQ. DNA of the CDR3: TGCGCCAGCAGCTTGGCATCAGGGGGCGATTCACCCCTCCACTTT. Translating gives CASSLASGGDSPLHF.

In this sample, this clonotype turned up many times. V gene TRBV29-1 combines with J gene TRBJ1-2; D gene ambiguous. V gave up 2 bases and J gave up 2 bases, with 0 bases separating them. Germline V gene lookup returns CDR1 SQVTM and CDR2 ANQGSEA. The CDR3 has 10 amino acids. The CDR3 DNA follows: TGCAGCGTTGAAAACTATGGCTACACCTTC. Translating it yields CSVENYGYTF. Full variable domain (outside the CDR3, taken from reference TRBV29-1 and TRBJ1-2): SAVISQKPSRDICQRGTSLTIQCQVDSQVTMMFWYRQQPGQSLTLIATANQGSEATYESGFVIDKFPISRPNLTFSTLTVSNMSPEDSSIYLCSVENYGYTFGSGTRLTVV.

The chain recombines TRBV4-1 with TRBJ1-2; TRBD1 is a possible D gene (6 bases). Trimming cost V 1 base and J 4 bases, with 16 bases left between them. The CDR3 runs to 16 residues. Germline CDR1 reads MGHRA; CDR2 reads YSYEKL. The CDR3 is CASSQVPGARSYGYTF. The CDR3 coding sequence is TGCGCCAGCAGCCAAGTTCCGGGGGCTAGGTCCTATGGCTACACCTTC.

At least ten counts were recorded for this clonotype. The V gene is TRBV2, the J gene TRBJ2-3; tentatively, D is TRBD1 (5 bases). CDR1 and CDR2 from the germline V gene are SNHLY and FYNNEI. The length of the CDR3 is 14 residues. Trimming removed 4 bases from V and 3 bases from J, with 11 bases in between. This chain's CDR3 is CASSVQETTDTQYF. CDR3 nucleotides: TGTGCCAGCAGTGTACAGGAAACTACAGATACGCAGTATTTT.

This chain uses TRBV24-1 with TRBJ2-1, with D possibly matching TRBD2 (5 bases). The CDR3 length is 11 residues. Trimming took 4 bases from V and 10 from J, leaving 7 bases between them. Germline CDR1 reads KGHDR; CDR2 reads SFDVKD. The CDR3 DNA is TGTGCCACCAGTGAAGGGAGCGAGCAGTTCTTC. This sequence encodes CATSEGSEQFF.

This sequence joins TRBV5-4 and TRBJ2-5; D gene uncertain. CDR1 is SGHNT and CDR2 is YYREEE in the germline V gene (reference sequence). V lost 4 bases and J lost 4, with 5 bases in between. This CDR3 region has 11 residues. CDR3 amino acids: CASSMAETQYF. The CDR3 DNA reads TGTGCCAGCAGCATGGCAGAGACCCAGTACTTC.

This clonotype appeared a few times. The rearrangement uses TRBV7-9 and TRBJ2-7; D gene ambiguous. The CDR3 covers 16 residues. Trimming pared 5 bases from V and 2 bases from J, leaving 19 bases between. Germline V gene data show CDR1 as SEHNR and CDR2 as FQNEAQ (reference sequence). The CDR3 is CASSRFTYHRPYEQYF. The CDR3 DNA follows: TGTGCCAGCAGCCGTTTCACATACCATAGACCCTACGAGCAGTACTTC.

The chain links TRBV2 to TRBJ2-7, with D uncertain. V lost 0 bases and J lost 5, with 14 bases in between. The V gene's germline CDR1 is SNHLY and CDR2 FYNNEI. The CDR3 is 15 amino acids. The CDR3 is CASSEALEITHEQYF. CDR3 nucleotides: TGTGCCAGCAGTGAAGCGTTGGAAATAACACACGAGCAGTACTTC.

This clonotype appeared a few times. The V gene is TRBV12-3 or TRBV12-4, the J gene TRBJ1-2; TRBD1 might be the D (6 bases). The V end lost 8 bases, the J end lost 8 bases, and 15 bases lay between the germline ends. This CDR3 contains 12 residues. The CDR3 sequence: CASASGAQGYTF. For the CDR3, the DNA is TGTGCCAGCGCATCGGGGGCCCAGGGCTACACCTTC.

The rearrangement links TRBV19 to TRBJ2-7; D may be TRBD1 (5 bases). V lost 5 bases to trimming and J lost 4 bases, with 12 bases between them. There are 13 residues in the CDR3. Germline CDR1 and CDR2: LNHDA and SQIVND (reference sequence). The CDR3: CASSGDSAYEQYF. CDR3 nucleotide sequence: TGTGCCAGTAGTGGCGACAGTGCTTACGAGCAGTACTTC.

This clonotype has just a few counts. The rearrangement links TRBV11-2 to TRBJ2-3, with 10 bases matching TRBD2. The V segment lost 5 bases and the J segment 4 bases; nucleotides outside the gene matches: 6. Per germline, CDR1 SGHAT and CDR2 FQNNGV. CDR3 length equals 15 residues. CDR3 DNA sequence: TGTGCCAGCAGCGCCCTAGCGGGAGCATCAGATACGCAGTATTTT. As protein: CASSALAGASDTQYF.

This clonotype appeared many times. The CDR3 sequence: CSAREQNQPQHF. The DNA of the CDR3 is TGCAGCGCACGGGAGCAAAATCAGCCCCAGCATTTT. The rearrangement uses TRBV29-1 and TRBJ1-5; D unresolved. V dropped 7 bases and J dropped 4 bases, with 11 bases sitting between them. This CDR3 spans 12 amino acids. Germline-derived CDR1 and CDR2 are SQVTM and ANQGSEA.

This clonotype was counted between two and nine times. The chain carries TRBV11-2 and TRBJ2-5; 13 nucleotides agree with TRBD2. The germline gives CDR1 SGHAT, CDR2 FQNNGV. V was pared by 0 bases and J by 4 bases, with 2 bases of the junction left unmatched. The CDR3 length is 16 residues. The CDR3 loop reads CASSLEGLAGTETQYF. The CDR3 bases are TGTGCCAGCAGCTTAGAGGGACTAGCGGGGACAGAGACCCAGTACTTC.

This clonotype has ten or more counts. This rearrangement joins TRBV29-1 to TRBJ2-1; D remains unclear. CDR1 and CDR2 from the germline V gene are SQVTM and ANQGSEA. This CDR3 has 10 residues. The ends were cut back, 5 bases at V and 7 bases at J, with 6 bases in the middle. This CDR3 reads CSVSGNEQFF. In nucleotides, the CDR3 is TGCAGCGTTAGTGGAAATGAGCAGTTCTTC.

The V and J genes are TRBV11-1 and TRBJ2-1; 13 bases line up with TRBD2. This CDR3 comprises 18 residues. Unmatched junction bases numbered 11, after V lost 1 base and J lost 8 bases. Germline V gene sequence: CDR1 SGHAT, CDR2 FQDESV (reference sequence). The chain's CDR3 is CASSLGRGTSGTNDEQFF. The CDR3 DNA reads as TGTGCCAGCAGCTTAGGGAGGGGGACTAGCGGGACAAACGATGAGCAGTTCTTC.

V is TRBV11-2 and J is TRBJ2-7; 8 nucleotides line up with TRBD2. Trimming removed 3 bases from V and 0 bases from J; junction bases left unmatched: 10. Germline values: CDR1 SGHAT, CDR2 FQNNGV. This CDR3 has 17 residues. The CDR3 DNA follows: TGTGCCAGCAGCTTCAGATCGGGAGGGGCCAGCTCCTACGAGCAGTACTTC. Translated, it gives CASSFRSGGASSYEQYF.

This clonotype has a handful of counts. J is TRBJ2-2 and V is TRBV19; D possibly corresponds to TRBD1 (6 bases). V lost 3 bases, J lost 6 bases, and 14 bases lay in between. The germline CDR1 and CDR2 sequences are LNHDA and SQIVND (reference sequence). The CDR3 is 15 amino acids. As DNA, the CDR3 is TGTGCCAGTAGTATGAGGGGGAACGTAGCCGGGGAGCTGTTTTTT. Its translation: CASSMRGNVAGELFF.

This clonotype was seen more than once but under ten times. The CDR3 protein is CASSLTVTDGNEQFF. The CDR3 DNA follows: TGCGCCAGCAGCTTGACAGTAACCGACGGGAATGAGCAGTTCTTC. The chain employs TRBV5-1 and TRBJ2-1; D is undetermined. V lost 1 base, J lost 7 bases, and 15 bases lay in between. CDR1 and CDR2 from the germline V gene are SGHRS and YFSETQ. The CDR3 spans 15 residues.

A few counts support this clonotype. An end of the junction does not agree with germline; a read error may underlie this. V gene TRBV5-1 combines with J gene TRBJ1-1, with unresolved D. This CDR3 has 13 residues. In germline, CDR1 is SGHRS, CDR2 YFSETQ. CDR3 sequence (DNA): TGCGCCAGCAGCTCATACCTGAACGCTGAAGCTTTCTTT. It codes for CASSSYLNAEAFF.